The present entry profiles one TCR beta chain with its context. Its antigen is undetermined. This table comes from immunoSEQ multiplex PCR, and its TCRdb copy is limited to in-frame clones, with some not included. The data contain 15,000 to 20,000 clones, roughly 80% of them seen just once; the ten biggest clones take up 15% to 20%. Germline V gene lookup returns CDR1 SGHTA and CDR2 FQGNSA. There are 14 residues in the CDR3. The V end lost 3 bases, the J end lost 4 bases, and 9 bases lay between the germline ends. Time point: recipient sample about 28 days before transplant, after cytoreduction. The data derive from a study of T cell clonotyping in hematopoietic cell transplantation. At the level of the study: Cytoreduction preceded collection of pretransplant recipient samples. Whole-study findings and limits: Pathologically expanded recipient clonotypes increased progressively from day 30 to day 180 as diversity fell. Few recipient clonotypes overlapped donors; over 95% were de novo at given depth.

The material was peripheral blood mononuclear cells, obtained before stem cell transplant. This TCR was sampled from a man between 60 and 70 years old with acute myeloid leukemia. Some clones in this sample may be carry-over from other donors' samples. The chain joins TRBV7-2 to TRBJ1-4; maybe TRBD1 (5 bases). The CDR3 reads CASSLKGVNEKLFF. The CDR3, as DNA: TGTGCCAGCAGCTTGAAAGGGGTTAATGAAAAACTGTTTTTT. Using reference TRBV7-2 and TRBJ1-4 for the parts outside the CDR3, the full variable domain is GAGVSQSPSNKVTEKGKDVELRCDPISGHTALYWYRQSLGQGLEFLIYFQGNSAPDKSGLPSDRFSAERTGGSVSTLTIQRTQQEDSAVYLCASSLKGVNEKLFFGSGTQLSVL.